This entry lists 32 T cell receptor gamma chains sequenced from one sample in a study of gamma delta lymphoproliferative disorders and STAT genes. PBMCs from patients and controls supplied the genomic DNA for sequencing. TCRdb applied CATT to the multiplex PCR reads for clone calling. The sample contains about 1,900 gamma-chain clones, over 15% of which appear only once. Sequenced material: blood. The receptor source for this set is a human donor in good health.

This clone was recorded many times. The CDR3 DNA reads TGTGCCACCTGGGAGACCACTGGTTGGTTCAAGATATTT. Translated, it gives CATWETTGWFKIF. This sequence joins TRGV2 and TRGJP1. TCRdb leaves out the J gene; it was filled in here by matching the DNA to germline. V shed 4 bases and J 2 bases; nucleotides not matched to a gene: 1. CDR1 and CDR2 (germline): EGSNGY, YDSYNSKV. The CDR3 consists of 13 residues.

In its sample, this clone is large. The chain couples TRGV2 to TRGJ1 or TRGJ2. TCRdb lists no J gene, so it was determined here by aligning the DNA to germline. Germline trimming cut 5 bases from V and 3 bases from J; bases unmatched to any gene: 4. CDR1 and CDR2 (germline): EGSNGY, YDSYNSKV. The length of the CDR3 is 12 residues. As DNA, the CDR3 is TGTGCCACCTGGGGCCTTTATTATAAGAAACTCTTT. As protein: CATWGLYYKKLF.

By share of the sample, this clone is medium-sized (0.01 to 0.1%). The chain employs TRGV4 and TRGJ1 or TRGJ2. Here the J gene was assigned by germline matching of the DNA, as TCRdb has none. The CDR3 consists of 12 residues. The germline CDR1 and CDR2 sequences are EGSTGY and YDSYTSSV. After removal of 2 bases from V and 5 bases from J, the junction contained 3 bases not matched to a gene. The CDR3 loop is CATWDANYKKLF. In DNA form, the CDR3 reads TGTGCCACCTGGGATGCTAATTATAAGAAACTCTTT.

This clone is classed as large. V and J are TRGV2 and TRGJ1 or TRGJ2. Germline matching of the DNA provided the J gene here, since TCRdb leaves it blank. Trimming at V came to 1 base and at J to 4 bases, leaving 10 bases not matched to a gene. CDR3 size: 15 residues. Germline V CDR1 and CDR2: EGSNGY, YDSYNSKV. The DNA of the CDR3 is TGTGCCACCTGGGACGGCGACGGAGGGTATTATAAGAAACTCTTT. It codes for CATWDGDGGYYKKLF.

This clone showed up just a few times. This likely came from a read error, as a far larger clone is one base away. This same CDR3 is encoded by further DNA sequences in the sample. CDR3: CTTVPAGLESLATGWFKIF. The CDR3 DNA is TGTACCACTGTACCTGCTGGATTAGAGTCATTGGCCACTGGTTGGTTCAAGATATTT. The chain links TRGV11 to TRGJP1. TCRdb does not report a J gene; here it was assigned by matching the DNA to germline references. TRGV11 is an open reading frame whose function is uncertain. CDR3 length equals 19 residues.

Details on this clone: The limits of the CDR3 on the DNA are not certain, so only TCRdb's listed CDR3 is given. The V gene reported is TRGV10; the J gene is uncalled. TRGV10 is marked as an open reading frame, function uncertain. The CDR3 is 14 amino acids long, termini counted. The CDR3 spells CTTVLRGIGNKKLF.

About this clone: The protein in TCRdb stems from a much larger clone and differs at residue 5 from this DNA's translation, likely a read error; here the protein is translated from the DNA. The chain has TRGV2 and TRGJ1 or TRGJ2. TCRdb lists no J gene, so it was determined here by aligning the DNA to germline. The CDR3 contains 12 residues. CDR1 is EGSNGY, CDR2 YDSYNSKV, per germline. CDR3 residues: CATWGGRVKKLF. The CDR3 nucleotides read TGTGCCACCTGGGGCGGGCGGGTTAAGAAACTCTTT.

In this sample, this clone is large. The chain employs TRGV10 and TRGJP2. TCRdb gives no J gene; it was assigned here by matching the DNA to germline. TRGV10 is treated as an ORF (open reading frame) with a function not yet certain. Trimming at V came to 8 bases and at J to 0 bases, leaving 13 bases not matched to a gene. This CDR3 contains 17 residues. The CDR3 bases are TGTGCTGCGTGGGAACCGGGGTCTGATAGTAGTGATTGGATCAAGACGTTT. Translating gives CAAWEPGSDSSDWIKTF.

By share, this clone counts as large. V gene TRGV3 combines with J gene TRGJP2. The J gene, left out of TCRdb, was set here by checking the DNA against germline. The V gene's germline CDR1 is VTNTFY and CDR2 YDVSTARD (reference sequence). The V segment lost 2 bases and the J segment 2 bases; nucleotides outside the gene matches: 8. This CDR3 is 16 amino acids long. CDR3 nucleotide sequence: TGTGCCACCTGGGACACCCATGGGAGTAGTGATTGGATCAAGACGTTT. It specifies CATWDTHGSSDWIKTF.

This clone was counted only a few times. The chain uses TRGV10 and TRGJP1. The J gene, not given by TCRdb, was assigned here from a germline match of the nucleotide sequence. TRGV10 is an ORF, and what it does is uncertain. The CDR3 extends over 11 amino acids. J gave up 12 bases and V 10 bases, and 9 bases lay outside the gene matches. CDR3 amino acids: CAAYQVRFKIF. The CDR3 DNA is TGTGCTGCGTACCAAGTACGGTTCAAGATATTT.

By share of the sample, this clone is medium-sized (0.01 to 0.1%). The chain joins TRGV3 to TRGJ1 or TRGJ2. No J gene was available from TCRdb, and it was assigned here by a germline match of the DNA. Trimming cost V 1 base and J 0 bases; bases outside gene matches: 6. Germline lookup yields CDR1 VTNTFY and CDR2 YDVSTARD (reference sequence). The CDR3 consists of 15 residues. CDR3 region: CATWDSPRNYYKKLF. The CDR3 DNA follows: TGTGCCACCTGGGACAGCCCCAGGAATTATTATAAGAAACTCTTT.

This clone was found a few times. Since a far larger clone is one base different, this is likely a read error. The DNA is omitted, as the CDR3 cannot be located on it reliably, and the CDR3 follows TCRdb's listing. CDR3 amino acids: CTTVPAGLGTFGTGSDWIKTF. The J gene is uncalled and the V gene is TRGV11. TRGV11 is labeled an ORF, and its function is uncertain. The CDR3 comprises 21 residues, both ends counted.

With respect to this clone: The DNA is left out, because the CDR3 cannot be placed on it with certainty; the CDR3 is given as TCRdb lists it. TRGV4 is the V gene, and the J gene was not called. A total of 20 residues make up the CDR3, ends included. CDR1 is EGSTGY, CDR2 YDSYTSSV, per germline. The CDR3 protein is CATWDGRSSIRNSLAVEQHF.

The V gene is given as TRGV11, and no J gene call is available. TRGV11 is an ORF, and what it does is uncertain. This CDR3 spans 9 amino acids. CDR3 region: CACWIGKLF. In DNA form, the CDR3 reads TGTGCCTGCTGGATTGGGAAACTTTTT.

Judged by abundance, this clone is medium-sized. It is unclear where the CDR3 begins or ends on the DNA, so no DNA is shown, and the CDR3 is as TCRdb lists it. The CDR3 reads CTTVPAGYWLMKLF. The V gene corresponds to TRGV11; no J gene was called. TRGV11 is recorded as an ORF, its role being uncertain. The CDR3 is 14 residues long, ends included.

By sample fraction, this clone is large (0.1 to 1%). The gene calls are TRGV2 and TRGJP1. The J gene comes from matching the DNA to germline here; TCRdb lacks it. Trimming took 0 bases from V and 2 from J; bases not matched to a gene: 0. Germline V lookup: CDR1 EGSNGY, CDR2 YDSYNSKV. This CDR3 is built from 14 residues. The CDR3 nucleotides are TGTGCCACCTGGGACGGGACCACTGGTTGGTTCAAGATATTT. Protein sequence: CATWDGTTGWFKIF.

For this clone: This probably arose from a read error, given a far larger clone one base away. The sample holds other DNA sequences that translate to the same CDR3. The chain links TRGV11 to TRGJ1 or TRGJ2. Germline matching of the DNA provided the J gene here, since TCRdb leaves it blank. TRGV11 falls under the ORF class, with uncertain function. The CDR3 sequence is 14 residues long. The CDR3 protein is CACWIRPEYYKKLF. The DNA of the CDR3 is TGTGCTTGCTGGATTAGGCCCGAGTATTATAAGAAACTCTTT.

This clone was counted ten times or more. The rearrangement joins TRGV5 to TRGJ1 or TRGJ2. As TCRdb names no J gene, one was assigned here on the basis of a DNA match to germline. The length of the CDR3 is 13 residues. Germline V CDR1 and CDR2: VINAFY, YDVSNSKD. J was trimmed by 5 bases and V by 0 bases; bases with no gene match: 4. The CDR3 DNA follows: TGTGCCACCTGGGACAGGCTGAATTATAAGAAACTCTTT. This encodes CATWDRLNYKKLF.

This clone has a handful of counts. The mismatch at residue 7 between this DNA's translation and the TCRdb protein of a much larger clone likely reflects a read error; the protein shown is translated from the DNA. The V gene is TRGV2; the J gene was not called. The CDR3 is 14 residues long. The V gene's germline CDR1 is EGSNGY and CDR2 YDSYNSKV. Written as DNA, the CDR3 is TGTGCCACCTGGGACGGGCCTTGCCCCGGCGGAAAACTCTTT. It yields the protein CATWDGPCPGGKLF.

By proportion, this clone is large. The chain employs TRGV8 and TRGJ1 or TRGJ2. Since TCRdb gives no J gene, matching the DNA to germline was used here to assign it. CDR3 size: 14 residues. The germline gives CDR1 VENAVY, CDR2 YDSYNSRV. The V segment lost 0 bases and the J segment 3 bases; nucleotides outside the gene matches: 5. The CDR3 here is CATWDRPGYYKKLF. CDR3 DNA: TGTGCCACCTGGGATAGGCCGGGTTATTATAAGAAACTCTTT.

There are many counts of this clone. One base separates it from a far larger clone, so it is likely a read error. This sample includes further DNA sequences coding for the same CDR3. V gene TRGV10 combines with J gene TRGJP1. The J gene, left out of TCRdb, was set here by checking the DNA against germline. TRGV10 is labeled an ORF, and its function is uncertain. V shed 12 bases, J shed 5 bases, and the junction held 10 bases outside the gene matches. The CDR3 contains 13 residues. The CDR3 spells CAAWGVTGWFKIF. CDR3 sequence (DNA): TGTGCTGCATGGGGCGTAACTGGTTGGTTCAAGATATTT.

Relative to its sample, this clone is large. The same CDR3 is also encoded by other DNA sequences in this sample. V is TRGV11 and J is TRGJ1 or TRGJ2. TCRdb supplies no J gene; here it was assigned by aligning the nucleotide sequence to germline. TRGV11 is marked as an open reading frame, function uncertain. V shed 2 bases and J 1 base; nucleotides not matched to a gene: 2. The CDR3 length is 14 residues. The chain's CDR3 is CACWIRLNYYKKLF. The CDR3, as DNA: TGTGCCTGCTGGATTAGGCTAAATTATTATAAGAAACTCTTT.

This clone is classed as medium-sized. In nucleotides, the CDR3 is TGTGCCACCTGGGATGGACTCTACAATTATTATAAGAAACTCTTT. Its protein product is CATWDGLYNYYKKLF. V usage is TRGV4 and J usage is TRGJ1 or TRGJ2. The J gene, absent from TCRdb, was called here by matching the DNA to germline. CDR1 and CDR2 from the germline V gene are EGSTGY and YDSYTSSV. This CDR3 contains 15 residues. J gave up 1 base and V 1 base, and 7 bases lay outside the gene matches.

This clone was seen only a few times. This sequence is one base from a far larger clone and is likely a read error. At the DNA level, this CDR3 is encoded by other sequences in the same sample as well. The J segment was not called; the V segment is TRGV10. TRGV10 is designated an ORF whose function remains uncertain. This CDR3 spans 15 amino acids. In DNA form, the CDR3 reads TGTGCTGCGTGGGATCGGCGATGCACTGGTTGGTTCAAGATATTC. Protein: CAAWDRRCTGWFKIF.

This clone is judged large. The gene calls are TRGV10 and TRGJ1 or TRGJ2. No J gene was available from TCRdb, and it was assigned here by a germline match of the DNA. TRGV10 carries the ORF label, with uncertain function. Trimming cost V 8 bases and J 3 bases; bases outside gene matches: 5. CDR3 length: 12 amino acids. The CDR3 reads CAAWDLYYKKLF. In DNA, the CDR3 is TGTGCTGCGTGGGACCTTTATTATAAGAAACTCTTT.

This clone appeared a single time. The rearrangement uses TRGV3 and TRGJ1 or TRGJ2. Germline matching of the DNA provided the J gene here, since TCRdb leaves it blank. V shed 6 bases and J 12 bases; nucleotides not matched to a gene: 11. The CDR3 sequence is 11 residues long. Germline lookup yields CDR1 VTNTFY and CDR2 YDVSTARD (reference sequence). The CDR3 coding sequence is TGTGCCACCTGGAGGGCGTGGGGGAAACTCTTT. Translated, it gives CATWRAWGKLF.

The chain uses TRGV10 and TRGJ1 or TRGJ2. Matching the DNA to germline supplied the J gene, which TCRdb does not give. TRGV10 is reported as an ORF; its role is uncertain. The CDR3 has 13 residues. With 8 bases clipped from V and 6 bases from J, the junction kept 11 bases outside the gene matches. CDR3 in DNA: TGTGCTGCGTGGGCTTCCAGTGGTTATAAGAAACTCTTT. Protein sequence: CAAWASSGYKKLF.

The J gene is TRGJ1 or TRGJ2, the V gene TRGV4. TCRdb supplies no J gene; here it was assigned by aligning the nucleotide sequence to germline. The length of the CDR3 is 15 residues. V trimming: 1 base; J trimming: 10 bases; junction bases outside the gene matches: 16. From germline, CDR1 is EGSTGY and CDR2 YDSYTSSV. CDR3 residues: CATWDGLGLSGKKLF. The DNA for the CDR3 is TGTGCCACCTGGGATGGCCTTGGGCTTTCTGGCAAGAAACTCTTT.

This chain connects TRGV11 to TRGJP2. The J gene was not available in TCRdb and was assigned here by matching the DNA to germline segments. TRGV11 is an ORF for which the function is uncertain. The CDR3 has 19 residues. With 0 bases clipped from V and 1 base from J, the junction kept 11 bases outside the gene matches. CDR3 bases: TGTGCCTGCTGGATTAGGCACCCTCAGTTAGGTAGTAGTGATTGGATCAAGACGTTT. Protein product: CACWIRHPQLGSSDWIKTF.

This clone is medium-sized (0.01 to 0.1%) in the sample. Other DNA sequences in this specimen translate into the identical CDR3. The chain is built from TRGV4 and TRGJP1. No J gene was available from TCRdb, and it was assigned here by a germline match of the DNA. V shed 1 base, J shed 0 bases, and the junction held 5 bases outside the gene matches. The germline V gene encodes CDR1 EGSTGY and CDR2 YDSYTSSV. The CDR3 has 16 residues. The CDR3 reads CATWDGQYTTGWFKIF. In DNA, the CDR3 is TGTGCCACCTGGGATGGCCAATATACCACTGGTTGGTTCAAGATATTT.

This clone has more than one count but fewer than ten. This DNA's translation differs at residue 6 from TCRdb's protein, which comes from a much larger clone; a read error is likely, and the protein shown is translated from the DNA. The gene calls are TRGV10 and TRGJ1 or TRGJ2. The J gene, not given by TCRdb, was assigned here from a germline match of the nucleotide sequence. TRGV10 is placed among ORFs of uncertain function. The CDR3 is made up of 10 amino acids. V shed 8 bases and J 11 bases; nucleotides not matched to a gene: 7. CDR3 loop: CAAWDREKLF. The CDR3 DNA sequence: TGTGCTGCGTGGGATAGGGAGAAACTCTTT.

On this clone itself: It is unclear where the CDR3 begins or ends on the DNA, so no DNA is shown, and the CDR3 is as TCRdb lists it. The V gene reported is TRGV11; the J gene is uncalled. TRGV11 is marked as an open reading frame, function uncertain. The CDR3 contains 24 residues when both ends are counted. The chain's CDR3 is CACWIRHLLNPIIIRNSLAVEQHF.